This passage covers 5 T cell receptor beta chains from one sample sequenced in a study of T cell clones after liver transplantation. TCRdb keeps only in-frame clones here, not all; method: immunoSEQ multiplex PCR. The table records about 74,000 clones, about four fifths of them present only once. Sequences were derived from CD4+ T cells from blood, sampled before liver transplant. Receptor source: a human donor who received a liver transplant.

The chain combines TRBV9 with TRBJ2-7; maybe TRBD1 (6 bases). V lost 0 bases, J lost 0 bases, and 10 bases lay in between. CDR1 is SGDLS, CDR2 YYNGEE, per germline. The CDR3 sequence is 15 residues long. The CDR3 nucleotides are TGTGCCAGCAGCGTAGGTGGACAGAACTCCTACGAGCAGTACTTC. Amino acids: CASSVGGQNSYEQYF.

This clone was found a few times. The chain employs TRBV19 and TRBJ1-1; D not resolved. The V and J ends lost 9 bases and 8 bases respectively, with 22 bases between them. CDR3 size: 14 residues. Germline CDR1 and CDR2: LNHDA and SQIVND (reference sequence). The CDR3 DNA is TGTGCCAGCCTCTCCACACATAGGTTTGGGGAAGCTTTCTTT. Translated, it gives CASLSTHRFGEAFF.

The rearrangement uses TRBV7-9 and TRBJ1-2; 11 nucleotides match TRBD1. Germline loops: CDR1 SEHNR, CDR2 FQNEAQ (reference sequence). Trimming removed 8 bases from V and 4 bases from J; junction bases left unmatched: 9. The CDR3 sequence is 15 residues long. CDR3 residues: CASLPWTGGVYGYTF. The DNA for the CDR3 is TGTGCCAGCCTTCCCTGGACAGGGGGCGTCTATGGCTACACCTTC.

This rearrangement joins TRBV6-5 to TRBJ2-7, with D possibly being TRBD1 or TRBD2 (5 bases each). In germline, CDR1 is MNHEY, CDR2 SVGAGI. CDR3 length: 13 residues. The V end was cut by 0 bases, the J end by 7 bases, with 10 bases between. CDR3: CASSYSGPSEQYF. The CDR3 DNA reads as TGTGCCAGCAGTTACTCGGGACCAAGTGAGCAGTACTTC.

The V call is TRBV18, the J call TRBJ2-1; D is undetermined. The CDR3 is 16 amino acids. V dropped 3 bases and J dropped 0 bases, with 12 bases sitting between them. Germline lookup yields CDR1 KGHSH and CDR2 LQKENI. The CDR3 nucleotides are TGTGCCAGCTCACCGGAAGCGCCGAGCTCCTACAATGAGCAGTTCTTC. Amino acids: CASSPEAPSSYNEQFF.